Included here is one T cell receptor beta chain sequence, with context. The germline CDR1 and CDR2 sequences are SGHKS and YYEKEE (reference sequence). The V gene lost 4 bases and the J gene lost 3 bases, with 26 bases spanning the gap. This CDR3 has 19 amino acids. This sample is drawn from a study of early stage breast cancer tumors. Measured with immunoSEQ multiplex PCR; TCRdb has only the in-frame clones, and not every one. The sample yields about 11,000 clones, about 78% seen once. Sequencing input: breast tumor tissue. The V gene is TRBV5-5, the J gene TRBJ2-1; maybe TRBD1 (6 bases). The TCR comes from a person in their forties with breast cancer. The DNA of the CDR3 is TGTGCCAGCAGCCGACGTGTGGGGAACCCGGGACAAGTCTACAATGAGCAGTTCTTC. It codes for CASSRRVGNPGQVYNEQFF.